Each of the 25 T cell receptor beta chains below was sequenced from the same sample in a study of early T cells in non-severe SARS-CoV-2 infection. TCRdb used MiXCR to reprocess the 5' RACE reads, holding one entry per CDR3 protein. The top ten clones hold 5% to 6.5% of a sample with roughly 50,000 distinct CDR3 sequences, approximately 7.5% of them seen once. The sequenced material came from whole blood. The receptors were sampled from an adult who was a healthcare worker with PCR-confirmed SARS-CoV-2 infection or an uninfected control (not recorded which).

This clonotype has at least ten counts. The rearrangement links TRBV10-2 to TRBJ2-7; 8 nucleotides align to TRBD2. The CDR3 consists of 15 residues. Per the germline V gene, CDR1 is WSHSY and CDR2 is SAAADI. V shed 2 bases and J 7 bases; nucleotides not matched to a gene: 10. For the CDR3, the DNA is TGCGCCAGCAGTGAGATGGGACTAGGGCCTCCGGAGCAGTACTTC. Translating gives CASSEMGLGPPEQYF.

This clonotype was seen many times. CDR3 loop: CASSTNGAGVFDNEQFF. DNA of the CDR3: TGTGCCAGTAGTACCAACGGGGCAGGGGTCTTCGACAATGAGCAGTTCTTC. The V gene is TRBV19, the J gene TRBJ2-1; perhaps TRBD1 as D (6 bases). CDR3 length: 17 amino acids. V lost 4 bases to trimming and J lost 5 bases, with 21 bases between them. Germline loops: CDR1 LNHDA, CDR2 SQIVND (reference sequence).

In this sample, this clonotype turned up a few times. This chain connects TRBV20-1 to TRBJ1-1; no clear D gene. The CDR3 runs 13 residues. V lost 1 base and J lost 3, with 9 bases in between. Germline V gene sequence: CDR1 DFQATT, CDR2 SNEGSKA (reference sequence). The DNA for the CDR3 is TGCAGTGCTAGAGCTCGCACCTACACTGAAGCTTTCTTT. This sequence encodes CSARARTYTEAFF.

The V and J genes are TRBV3-1 and TRBJ1-1, with 11 positions matching TRBD1. V was clipped by 4 bases and J by 4 bases; unmatched bases: 8. The germline gives CDR1 LGHDT, CDR2 YNNKEL (reference sequence). This CDR3 spans 16 amino acids. The CDR3 region has the DNA TGTGCCAGCAGCCGACGGACAGGGGGCGAGGGCACTGAAGCTTTCTTT. It yields the protein CASSRRTGGEGTEAFF. Variable domain in full (rest from reference TRBV3-1 and TRBJ1-1): DTAVSQTPKYLVTQMGNDKSIKCEQNLGHDTMYWYKQDSKKFLKIMFSYNNKELIINETVPNRFSPKSPDKAHLNLHINSLELGDSAVYFCASSRRTGGEGTEAFFGQGTRLTVV.

The chain links TRBV27 to TRBJ2-3, with a possible D match to TRBD2 (5 bases). The V gene's germline CDR1 is MNHEY and CDR2 SMNVEV (reference sequence). V lost 2 bases, J lost 0 bases, and 15 bases lay in between. This CDR3 contains 17 residues. The CDR3 bases are TGTGCCAGCAGTTTAAGCATCGGGGTCATTAGCACAGATACGCAGTATTTT. Amino acid sequence: CASSLSIGVISTDTQYF.

This clonotype was observed many times. The chain has TRBV9 and TRBJ2-1; either TRBD1 or TRBD2 may fit D (5 bases each). Germline V gene data show CDR1 as SGDLS and CDR2 as YYNGEE. This CDR3 is built from 17 residues. V dropped 0 bases and J dropped 0 bases, with 13 bases sitting between them. The chain's CDR3 is CASSVGEWGSSYNEQFF. CDR3 nucleotide sequence: TGTGCCAGCAGCGTAGGCGAATGGGGGAGCTCCTACAATGAGCAGTTCTTC.

This chain uses TRBV9 with TRBJ2-4; no definite D call. The CDR3 is 17 residues long. V was trimmed by 0 bases and J by 1 base, leaving 14 bases between them. The germline gives CDR1 SGDLS, CDR2 YYNGEE. The CDR3, as DNA: TGTGCCAGCAGCGTAGATTTACACCTAGGGGCCAAAAACATTCAGTACTTC. Translated: CASSVDLHLGAKNIQYF.

The chain has TRBV12-3 or TRBV12-4 and TRBJ1-2; 8 nucleotides align to TRBD1. Trimming took 2 bases from V and 8 from J; bases not matched to a gene: 7. There are 14 residues in the CDR3. The CDR3 here is CASSLPGGAWGYTF. The CDR3, as DNA: TGTGCCAGCAGTTTACCAGGGGGCGCCTGGGGCTACACCTTC.

This clonotype was seen a handful of times. The chain joins TRBV12-3 or TRBV12-4 to TRBJ1-6, with unresolved D. The ends were cut back, 3 bases at V and 7 bases at J, with 10 bases in the middle. The CDR3 spans 14 residues. The CDR3 sequence is CASSFSTNNSPLHF. DNA for the CDR3: TGTGCCAGCAGTTTCTCGACCAACAATTCACCCCTCCACTTT.

This clonotype was found many times. This rearrangement joins TRBV12-3 or TRBV12-4 to TRBJ2-3; possibly TRBD2 for D (6 bases). Trimming took 3 bases from V and 0 from J, leaving 10 bases between them. CDR3 length: 15 residues. CDR3 bases: TGTGCCAGCAGTTTTGATCGGGAGAGCACAGATACGCAGTATTTT. Translation gives CASSFDRESTDTQYF.

The chain employs TRBV5-1 and TRBJ2-7; D gene unclear. The CDR3 consists of 14 residues. In germline, CDR1 is SGHRS, CDR2 YFSETQ. V lost 1 base to trimming and J lost 2 bases, with 10 bases between them. CDR3 in amino acids: CASSLTQSTYEQYF. In DNA form, the CDR3 reads TGCGCCAGCAGCTTGACACAGTCCACCTACGAGCAGTACTTC.

In its sample, this clonotype was seen many times. This sequence joins TRBV5-1 and TRBJ1-2; weak D call: TRBD1 (5 bases). V lost 0 bases, J lost 4 bases, and 10 bases lay in between. Germline V gene data show CDR1 as SGHRS and CDR2 as YFSETQ. This CDR3 comprises 14 residues. CDR3 nucleotides: TGCGCCAGCAGCTTGGATGGGGGTGGCTATGGCTACACCTTC. Its protein product is CASSLDGGGYGYTF.

Only a few counts were recorded for this clonotype. V usage is TRBV2 and J usage is TRBJ2-5; D might be TRBD2 (7 bases). Germline V gene sequence: CDR1 SNHLY, CDR2 FYNNEI. The CDR3 totals 15 residues. The V and J ends lost 7 bases and 5 bases respectively, with 20 bases between them. CDR3 region: CASMSNGGPHETQYF. Here the CDR3 DNA reads TGTGCCAGCATGTCTAACGGGGGGCCCCACGAGACCCAGTACTTC.

This clonotype occurred a few times. The chain has TRBV20-1 and TRBJ1-1; TRBD1 might be the D (5 bases). With 1 base removed from V and 5 bases from J, the gap between germline ends came to 17 bases. This CDR3 has 15 residues. CDR1 is DFQATT and CDR2 is SNEGSKA in the germline V gene (reference sequence). For the CDR3, the DNA is TGCAGTGCTAGAGGTGGCAGGGATTACGTGACTGAAGCTTTCTTT. Protein product: CSARGGRDYVTEAFF.

Many counts were recorded for this clonotype. V and J are TRBV20-1 and TRBJ1-5; 9 nucleotides agree with TRBD1. The CDR3 consists of 13 residues. V lost 5 bases, J lost 7 bases, and 6 bases stayed unmatched. Germline lookup yields CDR1 DFQATT and CDR2 SNEGSKA (reference sequence). The CDR3 DNA follows: TGCAGTGCTCCGGGACAGGGTGAACAGCCCCAGCATTTT. Amino acid sequence: CSAPGQGEQPQHF.

This clonotype was seen repeatedly, ten times or more. This chain connects TRBV18 to TRBJ2-4; a possible D gene is TRBD1 (5 bases). The CDR3 consists of 14 residues. Per germline, CDR1 KGHSH and CDR2 LQKENI. Trimming took 6 bases from V and 4 from J, leaving 13 bases between them. CDR3 coding DNA: TGTGCCAGCTCTACAGACAGTCCAAAAAACATTCAGTACTTC. This encodes CASSTDSPKNIQYF. Filled out from reference TRBV18 and TRBJ2-4, the complete variable domain reads NAGVMQNPRHLVRRRGQEARLRCSPMKGHSHVYWYRQLPEEGLKFMVYLQKENIIDESGMPKERFSAEFPKEGPSILRIQQVVRGDSAAYFCASSTDSPKNIQYFGAGTRLSVL.

In this sample, this clonotype turned up many times. The CDR3 loop reads CASSFRWDTEAFF. The CDR3 DNA sequence: TGTGCCAGCAGTTTTCGGTGGGACACTGAAGCTTTCTTT. The chain joins TRBV12-3 or TRBV12-4 to TRBJ1-1; D is uncertain. This CDR3 has 13 amino acids. The V and J ends lost 3 bases and 3 bases respectively, with 8 bases between them.

Ten or more counts support this clonotype. The chain joins TRBV2 to TRBJ1-5, with TRBD1 identical over 7 bases. Germline values: CDR1 SNHLY, CDR2 FYNNEI. This CDR3 region has 13 residues. Losses at the gene ends were 7 bases for V and 4 bases for J; bases not matched to a gene: 4. The CDR3 region has the DNA TGTGCCAGCACCAGGGACAGTAATCAGCCCCAGCATTTT. Its translation: CASTRDSNQPQHF.

The DNA of the CDR3 is TGCGCCAGCAGCTTGTTCTCGGAAGCCAAAAACATTCAGTACTTC. It is translated as CASSLFSEAKNIQYF. The gene calls are TRBV5-1 and TRBJ2-4, with no clear D. V lost 1 base to trimming and J lost 0 bases, with 8 bases between them. This CDR3 region has 15 residues. CDR1 and CDR2 (germline): SGHRS, YFSETQ.

The rearrangement uses TRBV7-2 and TRBJ1-5; TRBD1 agrees at 10 bases. CDR1 is SGHTA, CDR2 FQGNSA, per germline. The CDR3 extends over 14 amino acids. V shed 5 bases, J shed 6 bases, and the junction held 4 bases outside the gene matches. The DNA of the CDR3 is TGTGCCAGCAGCATAAGACAGGGGGCTCAGCCCCAGCATTTT. It specifies CASSIRQGAQPQHF.

This clonotype was seen at least ten times. The J gene is TRBJ2-1, the V gene TRBV27; a possible D gene is TRBD1 (6 bases). The CDR3 sequence is 15 residues long. Germline CDR1 reads MNHEY; CDR2 reads SMNVEV (reference sequence). V was pared by 8 bases and J by 0 bases, with 14 bases between. CDR3 sequence reads: CASETGRSSYNEQFF. CDR3 nucleotides: TGTGCCAGCGAGACAGGTCGAAGCTCCTACAATGAGCAGTTCTTC.

This clonotype was counted at least ten times. V gene TRBV14 combines with J gene TRBJ2-3; 9 bases align to TRBD1. Trimming cost V 4 bases and J 7 bases; bases outside gene matches: 6. Germline CDR1 and CDR2: SGHDN and FVKESK. This CDR3 comprises 14 residues. CDR3 sequence reads: CASSRDRVRNTQYF. The CDR3 nucleotides are TGTGCCAGCAGCCGGGACAGGGTTAGGAATACGCAGTATTTT. Full variable domain (outside the CDR3, taken from reference TRBV14 and TRBJ2-3): EAGVTQFPSHSVIEKGQTVTLRCDPISGHDNLYWYRRVMGKEIKFLLHFVKESKQDESGMPNNRFLAERTGGTYSTLKVQPAELEDSGVYFCASSRDRVRNTQYFGPGTRLTVL.

This clonotype has a count of ten or more. This chain connects TRBV18 to TRBJ1-2; 9 nucleotides line up with TRBD1. Losses at the gene ends were 6 bases for V and 1 base for J; bases not matched to a gene: 9. The CDR3 extends over 16 amino acids. Germline CDR1 and CDR2: KGHSH and LQKENI. The CDR3 loop reads CASSPGTGPGNYGYTF. In DNA form, the CDR3 reads TGTGCCAGCTCCCCCGGGACAGGGCCGGGTAACTATGGCTACACCTTC.

The chain is built from TRBV12-3 or TRBV12-4 and TRBJ1-6; perhaps TRBD1 as D (6 bases). The CDR3 extends over 14 amino acids. V was cut by 6 bases and J by 8 bases, with 14 bases left in between. The DNA for the CDR3 is TGTGCCAGCAGCAGAACAGGGAAAGATTCACCCCTCCACTTT. This gives the protein CASSRTGKDSPLHF.

This clonotype was observed at least ten times. J is TRBJ1-5 and V is TRBV6-4; D is perhaps TRBD1 (5 bases). Germline-derived CDR1 and CDR2 are MRHNA and SNTAGT. This CDR3 is 14 amino acids long. V gave up 6 bases and J gave up 4 bases, with 13 bases separating them. CDR3 nucleotides: TGTGCCAGCAGCGCCGACAGTACTAATCAGCCCCAGCATTTT. Translation: CASSADSTNQPQHF.